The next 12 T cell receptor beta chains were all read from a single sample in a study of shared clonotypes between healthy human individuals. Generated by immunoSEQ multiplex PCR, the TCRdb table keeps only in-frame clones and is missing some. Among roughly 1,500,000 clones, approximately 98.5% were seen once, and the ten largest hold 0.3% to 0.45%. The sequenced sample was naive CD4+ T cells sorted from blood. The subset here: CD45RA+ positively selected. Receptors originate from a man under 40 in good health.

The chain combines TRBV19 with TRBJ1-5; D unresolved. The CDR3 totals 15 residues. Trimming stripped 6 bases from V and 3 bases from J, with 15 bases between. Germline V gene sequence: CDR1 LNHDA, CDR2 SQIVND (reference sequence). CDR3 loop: CASSNEGGFNQPQHF. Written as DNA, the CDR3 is TGTGCCAGTAGCAACGAGGGAGGTTTCAATCAGCCCCAGCATTTT.

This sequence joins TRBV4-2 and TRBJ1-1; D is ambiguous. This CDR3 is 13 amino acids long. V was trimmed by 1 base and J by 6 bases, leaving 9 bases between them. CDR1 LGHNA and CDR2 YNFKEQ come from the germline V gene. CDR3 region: CASSQARFSEAFF. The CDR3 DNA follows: TGTGCCAGCAGCCAAGCACGGTTTTCTGAAGCTTTCTTT.

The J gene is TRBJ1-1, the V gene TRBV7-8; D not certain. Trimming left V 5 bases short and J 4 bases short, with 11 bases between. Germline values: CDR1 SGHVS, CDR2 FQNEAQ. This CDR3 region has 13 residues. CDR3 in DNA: TGTGCCAGCAGCCCCCTTTGGAGCACTGAAGCTTTCTTT. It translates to CASSPLWSTEAFF.

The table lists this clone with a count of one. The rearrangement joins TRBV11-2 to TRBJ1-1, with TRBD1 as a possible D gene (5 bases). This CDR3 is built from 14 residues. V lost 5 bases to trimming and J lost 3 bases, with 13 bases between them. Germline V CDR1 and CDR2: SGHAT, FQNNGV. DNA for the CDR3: TGTGCCAGCAGCCACCCAGGGACTTACACTGAAGCTTTCTTT. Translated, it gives CASSHPGTYTEAFF.

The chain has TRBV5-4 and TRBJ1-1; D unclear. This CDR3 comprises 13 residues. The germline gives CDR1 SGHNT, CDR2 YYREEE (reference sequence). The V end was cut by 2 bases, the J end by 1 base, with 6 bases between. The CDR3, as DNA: TGTGCCAGCAGCTTACCTGGGAACACTGAAGCTTTCTTT. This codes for CASSLPGNTEAFF.

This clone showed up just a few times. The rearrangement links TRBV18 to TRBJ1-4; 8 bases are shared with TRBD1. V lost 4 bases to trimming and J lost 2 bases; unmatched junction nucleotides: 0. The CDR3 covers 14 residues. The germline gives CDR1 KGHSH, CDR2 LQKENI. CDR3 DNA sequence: TGTGCCAGCTCACGGGACAGGACTAATGAAAAACTGTTTTTT. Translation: CASSRDRTNEKLFF.

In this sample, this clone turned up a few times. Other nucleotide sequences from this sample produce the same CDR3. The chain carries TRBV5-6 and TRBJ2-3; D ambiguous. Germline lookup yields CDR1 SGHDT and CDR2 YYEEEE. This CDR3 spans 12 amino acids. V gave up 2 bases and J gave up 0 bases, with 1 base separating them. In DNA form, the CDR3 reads TGTGCCAGCAGCTTCAGCACAGATACGCAGTATTTT. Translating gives CASSFSTDTQYF.

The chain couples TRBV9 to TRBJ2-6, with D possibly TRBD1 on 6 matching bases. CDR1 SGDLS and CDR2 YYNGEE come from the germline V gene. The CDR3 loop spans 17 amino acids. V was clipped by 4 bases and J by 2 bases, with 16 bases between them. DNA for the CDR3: TGTGCCAGCAGCTCCCCCCACAGGGTTCCTGGGGCCAACGTCCTGACTTTC. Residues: CASSSPHRVPGANVLTF.

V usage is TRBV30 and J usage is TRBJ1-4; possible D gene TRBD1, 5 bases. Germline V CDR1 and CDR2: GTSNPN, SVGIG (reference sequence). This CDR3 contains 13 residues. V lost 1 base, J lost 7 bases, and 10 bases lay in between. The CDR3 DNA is TGTGCCTGGAGTGCTGCAGGGCTTGAAAAACTGTTTTTT. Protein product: CAWSAAGLEKLFF.

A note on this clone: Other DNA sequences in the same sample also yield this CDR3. The CDR3 is CASSSQYTEAFF. Here the CDR3 DNA reads TGTGCCAGCAGTTCCCAGTACACTGAAGCTTTCTTT. The chain recombines TRBV28 with TRBJ1-1, with unresolved D. The CDR3 is 12 amino acids. Deletions cut 4 bases from V and 3 bases from J, with 6 bases between. The germline gives CDR1 MDHEN, CDR2 SYDVKM.

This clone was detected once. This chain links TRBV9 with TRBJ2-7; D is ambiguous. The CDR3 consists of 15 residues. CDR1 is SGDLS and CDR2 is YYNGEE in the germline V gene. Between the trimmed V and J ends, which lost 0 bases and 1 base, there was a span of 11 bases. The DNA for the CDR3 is TGTGCCAGCAGCGTAGAAGGCTACCCTTCCTACGAGCAGTACTTC. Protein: CASSVEGYPSYEQYF.

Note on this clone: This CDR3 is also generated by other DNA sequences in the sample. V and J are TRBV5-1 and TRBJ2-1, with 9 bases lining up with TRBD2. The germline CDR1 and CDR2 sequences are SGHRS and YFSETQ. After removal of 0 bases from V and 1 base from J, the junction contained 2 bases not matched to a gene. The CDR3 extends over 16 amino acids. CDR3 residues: CASSLAAGGSYNEQFF. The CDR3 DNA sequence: TGCGCCAGCAGCTTGGCGGCGGGAGGGTCCTACAATGAGCAGTTCTTC.